What follows are 24 T cell receptor beta chains derived from one specimen sequenced in a study of OX40 agonist ivuxolimab in advanced cancers. The data were produced by immunoSEQ multiplex PCR, yet TCRdb's version contains in-frame clones alone and is incomplete. The table records about 55,000 clones, about nine tenths of them present only once. Sequenced here: CD4+ or CD8+ T cells sorted from blood, sampled in a trial of the OX40 agonist ivuxolimab. The receptor set was obtained from an adult with an advanced solid tumor such as melanoma, head and neck, liver or kidney cancer.

The chain uses TRBV18 and TRBJ1-5; D possibly corresponds to TRBD1 (5 bases). V dropped 3 bases and J dropped 1 base, with 10 bases sitting between them. The CDR3 has 15 residues. Looked up from germline, CDR1 is KGHSH and CDR2 is LQKENI. The CDR3, as DNA: TGTGCCAGCTCACCCCCGGGGGGGAGCAATCAGCCCCAGCATTTT. This codes for CASSPPGGSNQPQHF.

The rearrangement joins TRBV27 to TRBJ2-6; D not resolved. Trimming stripped 11 bases from V and 0 bases from J, with 11 bases between. There are 14 residues in the CDR3. Germline assignment: CDR1 MNHEY and CDR2 SMNVEV (reference sequence). The CDR3 coding sequence is TGTGCCGCGAAGCGAAACTCTGGGGCCAACGTCCTGACTTTC. It encodes CAAKRNSGANVLTF.

DNA of the CDR3: TGTGCCAGCAGCCCCTTGAGCTCCACAGATACGCAGTATTTT. Amino acid sequence: CASSPLSSTDTQYF. This chain joins TRBV9 and TRBJ2-3, with unresolved D. Trimming removed 4 bases from V and 2 bases from J, with 11 bases in between. Germline V gene sequence: CDR1 SGDLS, CDR2 YYNGEE. The CDR3 is 14 amino acids.

The chain is built from TRBV29-1 and TRBJ2-3; TRBD2 matches at 7 bases. Trimming at V came to 5 bases and at J to 4 bases, leaving 15 bases not matched to a gene. Germline loops: CDR1 SQVTM, CDR2 ANQGSEA. The length of the CDR3 is 16 residues. The CDR3 region is CSVRAGNGLASDTQYF. The CDR3 nucleotides read TGCAGCGTTCGAGCGGGAAACGGACTTGCCTCAGATACGCAGTATTTT.

The chain is built from TRBV28 and TRBJ1-1; D is ambiguous. Per the germline V gene, CDR1 is MDHEN and CDR2 is SYDVKM. This CDR3 region has 12 residues. The V end was cut by 5 bases, the J end by 5 bases, with 9 bases between. As DNA, the CDR3 is TGTGCCAGCAGTGCGAGCTTGACTGAAGCTTTCTTT. This gives the protein CASSASLTEAFF.

The genes are TRBV5-1 and TRBJ2-1, with D perhaps assigned TRBD1 or TRBD2 (6 bases each). The V gene's germline CDR1 is SGHRS and CDR2 YFSETQ. The CDR3 loop spans 17 amino acids. Trimming took off 0 bases at V and 9 bases at J, with 22 bases between the two ends. For the CDR3, the DNA is TGCGCCAGCAGCTTGGACAGGGAGGCGTTAGGACGCGGTGAGCAGTTCTTC. Its translation: CASSLDREALGRGEQFF. The entire variable domain, with the rest obtained from reference TRBV5-1 and TRBJ2-1, is as follows: KAGVTQTPRYLIKTRGQQVTLSCSPISGHRSVSWYQQTPGQGLQFLFEYFSETQRNKGNFPGRFSGRQFSNSRSEMNVSTLELGDSALYLCASSLDREALGRGEQFFGPGTRLTVL.

V usage is TRBV2 and J usage is TRBJ1-1; D is unresolved. This CDR3 has 14 amino acids. The V gene lost 3 bases and the J gene lost 1 base, with 9 bases spanning the gap. Germline V gene lookup returns CDR1 SNHLY and CDR2 FYNNEI. CDR3 sequence: CASSERVTNTEAFF. The DNA for the CDR3 is TGTGCCAGCAGTGAGAGGGTCACGAACACTGAAGCTTTCTTT.

This chain uses TRBV27 with TRBJ2-7; 10 bases match TRBD1. This CDR3 spans 16 amino acids. With V trimmed by 1 base and J by 7 bases, 10 bases remained unmatched. CDR1 is MNHEY, CDR2 SMNVEV, per germline (reference sequence). DNA for the CDR3: TGTGCCAGCAGTTTATGGGCCGGGACAGGGGCGGGGGAGCAGTACTTC. Translating gives CASSLWAGTGAGEQYF.

The V call is TRBV7-2, the J call TRBJ2-1; 8 positions match TRBD2. Germline CDR1 and CDR2: SGHTA and FQGNSA. CDR3 length: 14 amino acids. V trimming: 1 base; J trimming: 6 bases; junction bases outside the gene matches: 2. The CDR3 sequence is CASSLGREANEQFF. CDR3 nucleotides: TGTGCCAGCAGCTTAGGGCGGGAGGCCAATGAGCAGTTCTTC.

The chain employs TRBV18 and TRBJ1-3; no firm D call. Judging by the DNA end, TRBJ2-2 fits better; the J call may be wrong. The CDR3 runs to 13 residues. The germline CDR1 and CDR2 sequences are KGHSH and LQKENI. CDR3 in amino acids: CASSLKTTGELFF. The CDR3 coding sequence is TGTGCCAGCTCCCTTAAGACGACCGGGGAGCTGTTTTTT.

The V gene is TRBV4-2, the J gene TRBJ2-7; D gene uncertain. CDR1 and CDR2 from the germline V gene are LGHNA and YNFKEQ. With 1 base removed from V and 0 bases from J, the gap between germline ends came to 7 bases. The CDR3 is 14 amino acids. CDR3: CASSQGSLSYEQYF. The CDR3 nucleotides read TGTGCCAGCAGCCAAGGGTCACTCTCCTACGAGCAGTACTTC.

V gene TRBV28 combines with J gene TRBJ2-3, with TRBD2 matching 14 bases. The CDR3 is 18 residues long. The V gene end was trimmed by 0 bases and the J gene end by 2 bases; junction bases not matched to a gene: 4. Germline CDR1 reads MDHEN; CDR2 reads SYDVKM. The CDR3 DNA reads TGTGCCAGCAGTTTATGGGGGACTAGCGGGAGCGTCACAGATACGCAGTATTTT. Translation: CASSLWGTSGSVTDTQYF.

Written as DNA, the CDR3 is TGTGCCATCAGGGACAACTCAGATACGCAGTATTTT. Residues: CAIRDNSDTQYF. The V gene is TRBV10-3, the J gene TRBJ2-3, with D perhaps TRBD1 (5 bases). Trimming left V 6 bases short and J 4 bases short, with 8 bases between. Germline-derived CDR1 and CDR2 are ENHRY and SYGVKD. This CDR3 region has 12 residues.

The DNA for the CDR3 is TGCGCCAGCAGTCCGCGTCCCGGGACGGGAGCCTCAGCCTCCTACGAGCAGTACTTC. Translating it yields CASSPRPGTGASASYEQYF. This chain joins TRBV5-1 and TRBJ2-7, with D tentatively TRBD2 (6 bases). The germline V gene encodes CDR1 SGHRS and CDR2 YFSETQ. This CDR3 contains 19 residues. The germline V and J ends were trimmed by 5 bases and 0 bases, with 27 bases remaining between them.

Note on this clone: Its ends do not fully match the called genes, so a read error is possible. The gene calls are TRBV6-6 and TRBJ1-1; the D gene is possibly TRBD1 (5 bases). In germline, CDR1 is MNHNY, CDR2 SVGAGI (reference sequence). This CDR3 is 14 amino acids long. This chain's CDR3 is CASREQGVKTEAFF. The CDR3 DNA reads TGTGCCAGCAGAGAGCAGGGAGTGAAGACTGAAGCTTTCTTT.

This chain connects TRBV5-1 to TRBJ2-1; TRBD2 might be the D (5 bases). Germline CDR1 SGHRS, CDR2 YFSETQ. The V end lost 5 bases, the J end lost 0 bases, and 15 bases lay between the germline ends. CDR3 size: 16 residues. The CDR3: CASRPGSSSSYNEQFF. The CDR3 region has the DNA TGCGCCAGCAGGCCGGGGAGCTCAAGCTCCTACAATGAGCAGTTCTTC. The full variable domain, its missing parts supplied by reference TRBV5-1 and TRBJ2-1, is KAGVTQTPRYLIKTRGQQVTLSCSPISGHRSVSWYQQTPGQGLQFLFEYFSETQRNKGNFPGRFSGRQFSNSRSEMNVSTLELGDSALYLCASRPGSSSSYNEQFFGPGTRLTVL.

The rearrangement joins TRBV10-3 to TRBJ2-1; TRBD2 matches at 10 bases. CDR1 and CDR2 (germline): ENHRY, SYGVKD. This CDR3 region has 16 residues. Losses at the gene ends were 6 bases for V and 7 bases for J; bases not matched to a gene: 12. In DNA, the CDR3 is TGTGCCATCAGCTACTCTCTAGCGGGAGTAGGGAATGAGCAGTTCTTC. Protein product: CAISYSLAGVGNEQFF.

The chain is built from TRBV6-1 and TRBJ1-5, with D possibly TRBD1 on 5 matching bases. V lost 7 bases and J lost 0, with 13 bases in between. The CDR3 consists of 15 residues. CDR1 and CDR2 from the germline V gene are MNHNS and SASEGT. The CDR3 loop reads CASTLGPNSNQPQHF. The CDR3 DNA follows: TGTGCCAGCACCCTGGGGCCCAATAGCAATCAGCCCCAGCATTTT.

This clone appeared a single time. The chain uses TRBV30 and TRBJ2-7; no clear D gene. Deletions cut 0 bases from V and 3 bases from J, with 3 bases between. Germline V lookup: CDR1 GTSNPN, CDR2 SVGIG (reference sequence). The CDR3 contains 11 residues. The CDR3 region is CAWSVLYEQYF. The CDR3 nucleotides are TGTGCCTGGAGTGTACTCTACGAGCAGTACTTC.

There are a few counts of this clone. The chain joins TRBV30 to TRBJ1-5, with D tentatively TRBD1 (5 bases). V lost 1 base, J lost 9 bases, and 7 bases lay in between. CDR1 is GTSNPN, CDR2 SVGIG, per germline (reference sequence). The CDR3 spans 11 residues. The CDR3 region has the DNA TGTGCCTGGAGTGGTGGGGGGCCCCAGCATTTT. This encodes CAWSGGGPQHF.

The chain joins TRBV20-1 to TRBJ2-1; D is unclear. Germline CDR1 and CDR2: DFQATT and SNEGSKA (reference sequence). With 0 bases removed from V and 15 bases from J, the gap between germline ends came to 12 bases. The CDR3 sequence is 11 residues long. CDR3 sequence: CSARDSRSPFF. CDR3 DNA: TGCAGTGCTAGAGACTCCAGGAGTCCGTTCTTC.

V usage is TRBV2 and J usage is TRBJ1-2; 9 bases match TRBD1. V was pared by 7 bases and J by 4 bases, with 7 bases of the junction left unmatched. This CDR3 spans 14 amino acids. Per the germline V gene, CDR1 is SNHLY and CDR2 is FYNNEI. In nucleotides, the CDR3 is TGTGCCAGCACTTTGACAGGGGGGGGCTATGGCTACACCTTC. Its translation: CASTLTGGGYGYTF.

This clone occurred a few times. V and J are TRBV7-6 and TRBJ2-5; D perhaps matches TRBD2 (6 bases). V shed 2 bases and J shed 4 bases, with 11 bases lying between them. CDR1 and CDR2 (germline): SGHVS, FNYEAQ. The CDR3 totals 14 residues. The CDR3 reads CASSLMGGRETQYF. Here the CDR3 DNA reads TGTGCCAGCAGCTTAATGGGAGGACGAGAGACCCAGTACTTC.

The CDR3 reads CASSSLLGREGNTEAFF. CDR3 sequence (DNA): TGCGCCAGCAGCTCCCTTTTGGGTAGGGAGGGGAACACTGAAGCTTTCTTT. The V and J genes are TRBV4-1 and TRBJ1-1; D gene unclear. Germline-derived CDR1 and CDR2 are MGHRA and YSYEKL. V lost 5 bases and J lost 1, with 20 bases in between. The CDR3 covers 17 residues.